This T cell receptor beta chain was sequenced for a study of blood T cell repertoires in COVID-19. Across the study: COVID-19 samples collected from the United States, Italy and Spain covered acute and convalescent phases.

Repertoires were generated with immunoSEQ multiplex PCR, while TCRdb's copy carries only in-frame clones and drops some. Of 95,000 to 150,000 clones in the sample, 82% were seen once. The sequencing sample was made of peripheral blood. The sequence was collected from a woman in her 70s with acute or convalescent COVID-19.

In DNA form, the CDR3 reads TGTGCCAGCAGCACGCCGACGCCGGGACAGGTGAACACTGAAGCTTTCTTT. This codes for CASSTPTPGQVNTEAFF. This chain links TRBV7-8 with TRBJ1-1; 8 nucleotides align to TRBD1. Germline CDR1 reads SGHVS; CDR2 reads FQNEAQ. The CDR3 runs to 17 residues. V shed 5 bases and J 0 bases; nucleotides not matched to a gene: 11.